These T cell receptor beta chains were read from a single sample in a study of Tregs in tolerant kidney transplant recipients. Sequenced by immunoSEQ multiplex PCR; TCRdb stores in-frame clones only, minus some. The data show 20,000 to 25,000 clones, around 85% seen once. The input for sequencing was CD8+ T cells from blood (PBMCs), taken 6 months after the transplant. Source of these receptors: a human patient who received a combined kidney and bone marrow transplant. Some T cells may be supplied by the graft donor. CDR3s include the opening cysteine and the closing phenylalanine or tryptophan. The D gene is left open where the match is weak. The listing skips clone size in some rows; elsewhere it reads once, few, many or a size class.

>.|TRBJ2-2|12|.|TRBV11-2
CASSPLTGELFF
TGTGCCAGCAGCCCTTTAACCGGGGAGCTGTTTTTT
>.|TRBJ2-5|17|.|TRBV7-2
CASSSPTERINEETQYF
TGTGCCAGCAGCTCGCCCACGGAGCGGATAAACGAAGAGACCCAGTACTTC
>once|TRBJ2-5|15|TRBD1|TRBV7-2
CASSLIGQGFLTQYF
TGTGCCAGCAGCCTAATCGGACAGGGGTTTCTGACCCAGTACTTC
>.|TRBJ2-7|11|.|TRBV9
CASSSGVEQYF
TGTGCCAGCAGCTCAGGGGTCGAGCAGTACTTC
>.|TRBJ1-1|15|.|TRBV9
CASSVATGGNTEAFF
TGTGCCAGCAGCGTAGCGACAGGTGGTAACACTGAAGCTTTCTTT
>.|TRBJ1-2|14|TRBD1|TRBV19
CASSTTGGEYGYTF
TGTGCCAGTAGTACTACAGGGGGGGAGTATGGCTACACCTTC
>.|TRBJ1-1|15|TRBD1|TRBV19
CASSMVGQGWTEAFF
TGTGCCAGTAGTATGGTTGGACAGGGGTGGACTGAAGCTTTCTTT
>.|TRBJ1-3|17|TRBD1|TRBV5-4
CASSDNQGQGSGNTIYF
TGTGCCAGCAGCGATAACCAAGGACAGGGGTCTGGAAACACCATATATTTT
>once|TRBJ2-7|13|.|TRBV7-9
CASSPTLTGEVYF
TGTGCCAGCAGCCCTACCTTAACAGGGGAGGTGTACTTC
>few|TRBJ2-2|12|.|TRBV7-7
CASSSVPGELFF
TGTGCCAGCAGCTCTGTCCCCGGGGAGCTGTTTTTT
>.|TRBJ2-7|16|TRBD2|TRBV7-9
CASTNGLAGGSYEQYF
TGTGCCAGCACCAATGGACTAGCGGGAGGGTCCTACGAGCAGTACTTC
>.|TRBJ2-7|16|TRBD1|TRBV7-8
CASSVPIGQGGDEQYF
TGTGCCAGCAGCGTTCCCATAGGACAGGGGGGCGACGAGCAGTACTTC
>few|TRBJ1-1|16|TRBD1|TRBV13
CASSESLHRGNTEAFF
TGTGCCAGCAGTGAATCCCTCCACAGGGGGAACACTGAAGCTTTCTTT
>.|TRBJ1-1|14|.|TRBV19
CASSIFQGNTEAFF
TGTGCCAGTAGTATTTTCCAGGGGAACACTGAAGCTTTCTTT
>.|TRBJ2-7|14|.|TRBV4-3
CASSQSRVPPEQYF
TGCGCCAGCAGCCAATCCAGGGTTCCCCCCGAGCAGTACTTC
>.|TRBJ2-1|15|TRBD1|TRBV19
CASSMTGHPYNEQFF
TGTGCCAGTAGTATGACAGGGCACCCCTACAATGAGCAGTTCTTC
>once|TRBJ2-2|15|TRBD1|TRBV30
CAWSAGQGSAGELFF
TGTGCCTGGAGTGCCGGACAGGGAAGCGCCGGGGAGCTGTTTTTT
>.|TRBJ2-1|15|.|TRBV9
CASSLAGTGYNEQFF
TGTGCCAGCAGCCTAGCGGGGACAGGGTACAATGAGCAGTTCTTC
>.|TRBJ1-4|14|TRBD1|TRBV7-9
CASRLGQGGEKLFF
TGTGCCAGCAGGTTGGGACAGGGCGGTGAAAAACTGTTTTTT
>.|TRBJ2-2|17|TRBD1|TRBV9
CASSVKRDRANTGELFF
TGTGCCAGCAGCGTCAAACGGGACAGGGCGAACACCGGGGAGCTGTTTTTT
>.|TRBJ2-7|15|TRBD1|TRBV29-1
CSVEDRRDRAYEQYF
TGCAGCGTTGAAGATCGAAGGGACAGGGCCTACGAGCAGTACTTC
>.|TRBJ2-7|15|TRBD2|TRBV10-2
CASGKTSGRLNEQYF
TGCGCCAGCGGAAAGACTAGCGGGAGGTTGAACGAGCAGTACTTC
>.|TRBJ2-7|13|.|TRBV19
CASSGVGAYEQYF
TGTGCCAGTAGTGGGGTGGGAGCCTACGAGCAGTACTTC
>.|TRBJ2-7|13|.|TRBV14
CASSDPGRYEQYF
TGTGCCAGCAGCGATCCAGGGAGGTACGAGCAGTACTTC
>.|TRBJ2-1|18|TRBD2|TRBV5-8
CASSLGLAGGFGSNEQFF
TGTGCCAGCAGCTTGGGACTAGCGGGAGGCTTCGGGTCCAATGAGCAGTTCTTC
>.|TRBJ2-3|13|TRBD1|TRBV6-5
CASSFTGGDTQYF
TGTGCCAGCAGTTTCACAGGGGGTGATACGCAGTATTTT
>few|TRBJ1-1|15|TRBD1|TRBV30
CAWSVKRPGQGPAFF
TGTGCCTGGAGTGTAAAAAGACCGGGACAGGGTCCGGCTTTCTTT
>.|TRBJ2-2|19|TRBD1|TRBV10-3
CAISEQGAKWTPNTGELFF
TGTGCCATCAGTGAACAGGGGGCGAAATGGACACCGAACACCGGGGAGCTGTTTTTT
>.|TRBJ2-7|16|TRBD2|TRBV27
CASSLLAGGPLGEQYF
TGTGCCAGCAGCCTACTAGCGGGGGGGCCATTGGGGGAGCAGTACTTC
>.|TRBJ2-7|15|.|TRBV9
CASSVGAGDSYEQYF
TGTGCCAGCAGCGTAGGTGCCGGGGACTCCTACGAGCAGTACTTC
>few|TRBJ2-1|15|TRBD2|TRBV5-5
CASSLRGEFYNEQFF
TGTGCCAGCAGCTTGCGGGGGGAATTTTACAATGAGCAGTTCTTC
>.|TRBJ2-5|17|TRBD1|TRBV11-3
CASSKRQGAIWQETQYF
TGTGCCAGCAGTAAAAGACAGGGGGCGATTTGGCAAGAGACCCAGTACTTC
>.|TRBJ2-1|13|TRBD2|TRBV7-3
CASSGTSPNEQFF
TGTGCCAGCAGCGGGACTAGTCCGAATGAGCAGTTCTTC
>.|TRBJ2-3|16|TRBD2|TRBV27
CASSRVGAGVTDTQYF
TGTGCCAGCAGCCGAGTGGGAGCGGGAGTCACAGATACGCAGTATTTT
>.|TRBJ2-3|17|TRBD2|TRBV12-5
CASGLVPLTSGADTQYF
TGTGCTAGTGGTTTGGTACCCCTGACTAGCGGCGCAGATACGCAGTATTTT
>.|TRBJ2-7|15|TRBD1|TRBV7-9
CASSPGTAATYEQYF
TGTGCCAGCAGCCCGGGGACAGCCGCCACCTACGAGCAGTACTTC
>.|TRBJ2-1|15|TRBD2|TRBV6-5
CASSYVGTSGNEQFF
TGTGCCAGCAGTTATGTTGGGACTAGTGGCAATGAGCAGTTCTTC
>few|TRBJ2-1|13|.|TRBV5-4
CASSYAQGHEQFF
TGTGCCAGCAGCTACGCCCAGGGCCATGAGCAGTTCTTC
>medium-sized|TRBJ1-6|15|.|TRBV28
CASSFFFSYNSPLHF
TGTGCCAGCAGTTTTTTCTTCTCCTATAATTCACCCCTCCACTTT
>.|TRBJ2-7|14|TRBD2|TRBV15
CATSLIAGADEQYF
TGTGCCACCAGTCTAATAGCGGGGGCGGACGAGCAGTACTTC
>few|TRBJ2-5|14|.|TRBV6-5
CASSKGQAKETQYF
TGTGCCAGCAGCAAGGGGCAGGCTAAAGAGACCCAGTACTTC
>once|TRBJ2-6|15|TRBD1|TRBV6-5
CASSLTGAGANVLTF
TGTGCCAGCAGCTTGACAGGGGCCGGGGCCAACGTCCTGACTTTC
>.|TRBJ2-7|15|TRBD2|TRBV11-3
CASSLFSSGSYEQYF
TGTGCCAGCAGCTTATTCTCTAGCGGGTCCTACGAGCAGTACTTC
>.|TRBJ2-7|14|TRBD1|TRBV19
CASSIRTGLYEQYF
TGTGCCAGTAGTATACGGACAGGGCTCTACGAGCAGTACTTC
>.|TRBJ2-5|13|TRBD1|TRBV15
CATSSLTGRTQYF
TGTGCCACCAGCTCCTTGACAGGGAGGACCCAGTACTTC
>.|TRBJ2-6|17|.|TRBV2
CASSEAGATSGANVLTF
TGTGCCAGCAGTGAAGCAGGGGCTACCTCTGGGGCCAACGTCCTGACTTTC
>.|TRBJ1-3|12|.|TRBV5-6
CASSLGGNTIYF
TGTGCCAGCAGCTTGGGAGGGAACACCATATATTTT
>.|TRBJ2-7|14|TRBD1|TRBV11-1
CASSARQGAYEQYF
TGTGCCAGCAGCGCCCGACAGGGGGCCTACGAGCAGTACTTC
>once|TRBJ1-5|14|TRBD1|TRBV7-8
CASSVTGEVQPQHF
TGTGCCAGCAGCGTGACAGGGGAGGTTCAGCCCCAGCATTTT
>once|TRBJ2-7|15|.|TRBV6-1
CASSETGGGSYEQYF
TGTGCCAGCAGTGAAACAGGGGGAGGGTCCTACGAGCAGTACTTC
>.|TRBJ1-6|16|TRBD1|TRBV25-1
CASSLAGTGESSPLHF
TGTGCCAGCAGCCTCGCCGGGACAGGGGAAAGTTCACCCCTCCACTTT
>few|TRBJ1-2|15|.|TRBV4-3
CASSQSYTGGYGYTF
TGCGCCAGCAGCCAATCTTATACTGGGGGGTATGGCTACACCTTC
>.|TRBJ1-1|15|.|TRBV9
CASSRTGVGSTEAFF
TGTGCCAGCAGCCGGACGGGTGTGGGGAGCACTGAAGCTTTCTTT
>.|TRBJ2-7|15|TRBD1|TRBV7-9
CASSLGQGRRYEQYF
TGTGCCAGCAGCTTAGGACAGGGGAGAAGGTACGAGCAGTACTTC
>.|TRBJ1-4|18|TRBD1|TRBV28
CASLPGQGMGQFNEKLFF
TGTGCCAGCCTACCGGGACAGGGTATGGGACAGTTTAATGAAAAACTGTTTTTT
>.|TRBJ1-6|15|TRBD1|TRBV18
CARSTTGNLNSPLHF
TGTGCCAGATCTACGACAGGGAATCTTAATTCACCCCTCCACTTT